Shown below are 23 T cell receptor beta chains from a single sample sequenced in a study of vaccination and CD4 T cells after COVID-19. Treatment described: roughly 11-day PBMC culture with coronavirus spike peptide pools or control peptides (ViraFEST assay). Cultured CD4+ T-cell DNA underwent Oncomine TCR Beta short-read sequencing. TCRdb ran MiXCR on the PCR reads and lists one entry per CDR3 protein. The sample includes some 25,000 distinct CDR3 sequences, about three fifths of them seen just once. The antigens these receptors bind are not known. The sample comprised CD4+ T cells from blood, cultured in vitro. The receptors come from a human donor who had recovered from COVID-19.

The chain links TRBV10-3 to TRBJ2-5, with TRBD2 matching 7 bases. Per germline, CDR1 ENHRY and CDR2 SYGVKD. This CDR3 region has 15 residues. V lost 2 bases to trimming and J lost 2 bases; unmatched junction nucleotides: 5. In DNA form, the CDR3 reads TGTGCCATCAGTGAGCTGGGGACTACGCAAGAGACCCAGTACTTC. It specifies CAISELGTTQETQYF.

A few counts support this clonotype. The V gene is TRBV28, the J gene TRBJ1-1; D is undetermined. The germline gives CDR1 MDHEN, CDR2 SYDVKM. The V gene lost 2 bases and the J gene lost 1 base, with 8 bases spanning the gap. CDR3 length: 14 amino acids. As DNA, the CDR3 is TGTGCCAGCAGTTTAGGTGGGCAGAACACTGAAGCTTTCTTT. It specifies CASSLGGQNTEAFF.

This clonotype was seen more than once but under ten times. V gene TRBV12-3 or TRBV12-4 combines with J gene TRBJ2-7; TRBD2 might be the D (5 bases). The CDR3 length is 14 residues. The germline V and J ends were trimmed by 0 bases and 1 base, with 7 bases remaining between them. CDR3 bases: TGTGCCAGCAGTTTAGCTGCGGGTTCCTACGAGCAGTACTTC. Protein product: CASSLAAGSYEQYF.

The CDR3 DNA reads as TGTGCCAGTAGGACACCATATAGCAATCAGCCCCAGCATTTT. Amino acids: CASRTPYSNQPQHF. V usage is TRBV19 and J usage is TRBJ1-5; D is undetermined. The germline V gene encodes CDR1 LNHDA and CDR2 SQIVND (reference sequence). Trimming took 6 bases from V and 0 from J, leaving 9 bases between them. The CDR3 is 14 residues long.

Here the CDR3 DNA reads TGCAGTGCAACGGGGACGCGGAAAGCCAAAAACATTCAGTACTTC. It translates to CSATGTRKAKNIQYF. The chain carries TRBV20-1 and TRBJ2-4; D is perhaps TRBD1 or TRBD2 (5 bases each). The V end was cut by 6 bases, the J end by 0 bases, with 15 bases between. The CDR3 is 15 residues long. In germline, CDR1 is DFQATT, CDR2 SNEGSKA (reference sequence).

This chain uses TRBV7-9 with TRBJ1-1, with TRBD1 as a possible D gene (5 bases). The CDR3 extends over 14 amino acids. The germline V gene encodes CDR1 SEHNR and CDR2 FQNEAQ (reference sequence). V was trimmed by 7 bases and J by 0 bases, leaving 12 bases between them. The CDR3: CASITGLLNTEAFF. In DNA, the CDR3 is TGTGCCAGCATCACGGGACTCCTGAACACTGAAGCTTTCTTT.

The chain links TRBV3-1 to TRBJ2-5, with 7 nucleotides matching TRBD2. Germline V gene lookup returns CDR1 LGHDT and CDR2 YNNKEL (reference sequence). This CDR3 comprises 18 residues. V trimming: 1 base; J trimming: 5 bases; junction bases outside the gene matches: 16. The CDR3 nucleotides are TGTGCCAGCAGCCAAGGCGGGGGAGGATGGGGAGGTTTGGAGACCCAGTACTTC. It specifies CASSQGGGGWGGLETQYF.

The J gene is TRBJ2-1, the V gene TRBV7-2; D call uncertain. Germline CDR1 SGHTA, CDR2 FQGNSA. The CDR3 consists of 14 residues. V was shortened by 5 bases and J by 10 bases, with 18 bases between the two germline ends. DNA of the CDR3: TGTGCCAGCAGCCCGTCAACAACGCCAAGGGAGCAGTTCTTC. Translated, it gives CASSPSTTPREQFF.

This clonotype was found a few times. The chain employs TRBV7-9 and TRBJ2-6; 7 bases are shared with TRBD1. J gave up 0 bases and V 4 bases, and 6 bases lay outside the gene matches. CDR1 is SEHNR, CDR2 FQNEAQ, per germline (reference sequence). The CDR3 extends over 17 amino acids. This chain's CDR3 is CASSSRDRDSGANVLTF. The CDR3 DNA reads TGTGCCAGCAGCTCCCGGGACAGAGACTCTGGGGCCAACGTCCTGACTTTC.

The chain combines TRBV2 with TRBJ1-5; the D is unclear. Germline CDR1 SNHLY, CDR2 FYNNEI. Deletions cut 3 bases from V and 2 bases from J, with 8 bases between. CDR3 length: 14 amino acids. CDR3 in DNA: TGTGCCAGCAGTGATGCCGGGCGCAATCAGCCCCAGCATTTT. This gives the protein CASSDAGRNQPQHF.

The V and J genes are TRBV28 and TRBJ1-3; D ambiguous. V gave up 8 bases and J gave up 4 bases, with 21 bases separating them. This CDR3 has 16 residues. Germline CDR1 is MDHEN and CDR2 is SYDVKM. The CDR3 loop is CASGLMDAGPGNTIYF. The DNA for the CDR3 is TGTGCCAGCGGTCTCATGGACGCGGGCCCCGGAAACACCATATATTTT.

This clonotype came up a few times. The V gene is TRBV20-1, the J gene TRBJ1-3; no reliable D call. Per the germline V gene, CDR1 is DFQATT and CDR2 is SNEGSKA (reference sequence). The CDR3 totals 13 residues. Trimming cost V 5 bases and J 8 bases, with 16 bases left between them. Here the CDR3 reads CSARPSGWDTIYF. CDR3 in DNA: TGCAGTGCTCGGCCTTCGGGATGGGACACCATATATTTT.

This clonotype has more than one count but fewer than ten. V is TRBV6-2 or TRBV6-3 and J is TRBJ1-5; maybe TRBD1 (6 bases). CDR1 and CDR2 (germline): MNHEY, SVGEGT. Trimming removed 5 bases from V and 5 bases from J, with 10 bases in between. This CDR3 comprises 13 residues. For the CDR3, the DNA is TGTGCCAGCAGTCGGACAGAGGATCAGCCCCAGCATTTT. Its translation is CASSRTEDQPQHF.

A few counts support this clonotype. The chain couples TRBV20-1 to TRBJ2-3, with 11 positions matching TRBD1. This CDR3 region has 17 residues. Germline V gene lookup returns CDR1 DFQATT and CDR2 SNEGSKA (reference sequence). The trim removed 6 bases at V and 2 bases at J, leaving 13 bases unmatched. This CDR3 reads CSATPGQGVSHTDTQYF. CDR3 bases: TGCAGTGCCACTCCGGGACAGGGGGTCTCCCACACAGATACGCAGTATTTT.

As to this clonotype: A much larger clone is a single base away; this may be a read error. J is TRBJ1-6 and V is TRBV6-1; D gene unclear. The CDR3 consists of 11 residues. Per the germline V gene, CDR1 is MNHNS and CDR2 is SASEGT. The CDR3 here is CATSDYSPLHF. CDR3 nucleotide sequence: TGTGCCACCAGTGATTATTCACCCCTCCACTTT.

In its sample, this clonotype was seen a few times. The V and J genes are TRBV27 and TRBJ1-1, with D unclear. The V gene lost 3 bases and the J gene lost 8 bases, with 13 bases spanning the gap. CDR1 is MNHEY and CDR2 is SMNVEV in the germline V gene (reference sequence). The CDR3 consists of 13 residues. The CDR3 nucleotides are TGTGCCAGCAGTTTGGGTCACCTCAGGGAAGCTTTCTTT. It specifies CASSLGHLREAFF.

J is TRBJ1-6 and V is TRBV5-1, with a possible D match to TRBD1 (5 bases). V was clipped by 4 bases and J by 8 bases, with 10 bases between them. In germline, CDR1 is SGHRS, CDR2 YFSETQ. The CDR3 extends over 13 amino acids. The chain's CDR3 is CASSIGRDSPLHF. The CDR3 coding sequence is TGCGCCAGCAGCATTGGCAGGGATTCACCCCTCCACTTT.

The rearrangement joins TRBV19 to TRBJ2-3; D is tentatively TRBD1 or TRBD2 (6 bases each). With 7 bases removed from V and 2 bases from J, the gap between germline ends came to 13 bases. The CDR3 loop spans 14 amino acids. Germline V gene lookup returns CDR1 LNHDA and CDR2 SQIVND (reference sequence). The CDR3 sequence: CASNQGRNTDTQYF. The CDR3 coding sequence is TGTGCCAGTAACCAGGGGAGGAACACAGATACGCAGTATTTT.

This clonotype was counted once. The chain couples TRBV18 to TRBJ1-6; D ambiguous. The CDR3 totals 17 residues. The ends were cut back, 3 bases at V and 6 bases at J, with 18 bases in the middle. From germline, CDR1 is KGHSH and CDR2 LQKENI. CDR3 residues: CASSPGVTGPSNSPLHF. In DNA form, the CDR3 reads TGTGCCAGCTCACCGGGAGTCACCGGTCCTTCTAATTCACCCCTCCACTTT. Filled out from reference TRBV18 and TRBJ1-6, the complete variable domain reads NAGVMQNPRHLVRRRGQEARLRCSPMKGHSHVYWYRQLPEEGLKFMVYLQKENIIDESGMPKERFSAEFPKEGPSILRIQQVVRGDSAAYFCASSPGVTGPSNSPLHFGNGTRLTVT.

This chain uses TRBV28 with TRBJ2-4; D possibly corresponds to TRBD2 (5 bases). The CDR3 runs 14 residues. In germline, CDR1 is MDHEN, CDR2 SYDVKM. Trimming removed 4 bases at V and 8 bases at J, with 15 bases between. DNA for the CDR3: TGTGCCAGCAGTTCCCCCCCTTTGGGAGACATTCAGTACTTC. Its protein product is CASSSPPLGDIQYF.

The chain joins TRBV24-1 to TRBJ2-7; 10 nucleotides agree with TRBD1. CDR3 size: 14 residues. The germline V gene encodes CDR1 KGHDR and CDR2 SFDVKD. The trim removed 5 bases at V and 6 bases at J, leaving 6 bases unmatched. CDR3 sequence: CATSGGGQGGEQYF. CDR3 DNA sequence: TGTGCCACCAGTGGGGGCGGACAGGGGGGCGAGCAGTACTTC.

This clonotype was observed a few times. The rearrangement uses TRBV10-3 and TRBJ2-3, with TRBD2 identical over 10 bases. The germline CDR1 and CDR2 sequences are ENHRY and SYGVKD. V was pared by 2 bases and J by 2 bases, with 16 bases of the junction left unmatched. The CDR3 has 20 residues. The CDR3 here is CAISEPTPIEREGTTDTQYF. CDR3 sequence (DNA): TGTGCCATCAGTGAGCCGACCCCTATCGAGCGGGAGGGTACCACAGATACGCAGTATTTT.

V is TRBV19 and J is TRBJ1-3, with D tentatively TRBD1 (5 bases). Germline CDR1 and CDR2: LNHDA and SQIVND (reference sequence). V lost 4 bases and J 0 bases, leaving 19 bases between the germline ends. The CDR3 contains 18 residues. The CDR3 DNA follows: TGTGCCAGTAGTACCTTGGGGGACTACCGATACTCTGGAAACACCATATATTTT. Residues: CASSTLGDYRYSGNTIYF.